Described below is a single TCR beta chain sequence and its context. Antigen: not known. The PCR ran on 60 Vbeta and 13 Jbeta primers. Assay: immunoSEQ multiplex PCR; the TCRdb copy retains only in-frame clones and omits some. In the table there are over 70,000 clones, roughly 70% of which are singletons. The sample is drawn from a study of cytomegalovirus exposure and HLA in healthy donors. Trimming cost V 3 bases and J 2 bases; bases outside gene matches: 4. Germline CDR1 and CDR2: SGHNT and YYREEE (reference sequence). This CDR3 comprises 15 residues. Study outcomes and limitations: Most TCR beta V segments were productive about 90% or about 30% of the time in an earlier analysis. A missense DCLRE1C variant was associated with V- and J-gene trimming of TCR beta chains in a later analysis, and an independent cohort replicated the association. It was reportedly the case that the classifier diagnosed cytomegalovirus status with high specificity and sensitivity.

The source material was PBMCs. The J gene is TRBJ2-7, the V gene TRBV5-4; 11 bases map to TRBD2. The sequence was obtained from a man under 40 in good health and CMV-seropositive. DNA of the CDR3: TGTGCCAGCAGCTGGGGACTAGCGGACACCTACGAGCAGTACTTC. This translates into CASSWGLADTYEQYF.